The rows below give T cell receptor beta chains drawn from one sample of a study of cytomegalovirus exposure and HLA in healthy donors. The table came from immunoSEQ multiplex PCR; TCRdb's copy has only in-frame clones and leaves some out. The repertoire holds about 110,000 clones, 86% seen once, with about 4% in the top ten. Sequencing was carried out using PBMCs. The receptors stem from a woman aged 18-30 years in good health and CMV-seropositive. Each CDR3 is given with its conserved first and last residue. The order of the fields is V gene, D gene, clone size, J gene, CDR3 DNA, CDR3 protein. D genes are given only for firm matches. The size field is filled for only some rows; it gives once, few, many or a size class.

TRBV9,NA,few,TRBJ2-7,TGTGCCAGCAGCCCCCCGCGCGAGAGCTACGAGCAGTACTTC,CASSPPRESYEQYF
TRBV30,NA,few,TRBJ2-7,TGTGCCTGGAGTGCTGTCTACGAGCAGTACTTC,CAWSAVYEQYF
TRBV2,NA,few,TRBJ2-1,TGTGCCAGCACCCCCCAGGTCTCCTGGGATGAGCAGTTCTTC,CASTPQVSWDEQFF
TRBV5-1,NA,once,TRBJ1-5,TGCGCCAGCAGGGAGGGGCCTTATAGCAATCAGCCCCAGCATTTT,CASREGPYSNQPQHF
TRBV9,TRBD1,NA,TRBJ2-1,TGTGCCAGCAGCGACCCAACAGGGGCCTCAAGCTACAATGAGCAGTTCTTC,CASSDPTGASSYNEQFF
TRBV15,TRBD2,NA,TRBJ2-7,TGTGCCACCAGCAGAGGGACTAGCGGGGGGCCCTACGAGCAGTACTTC,CATSRGTSGGPYEQYF
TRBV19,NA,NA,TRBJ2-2,TGTGCCAGTAGTGCCCCGGGACTTCAGAACACCGGGGAGCTGTTTTTT,CASSAPGLQNTGELFF
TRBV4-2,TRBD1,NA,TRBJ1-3,TGTGCCAGCAGCCTTGACCCGGGACAGGGCACTGGAAACACCATATATTTT,CASSLDPGQGTGNTIYF
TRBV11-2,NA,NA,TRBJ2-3,TGTGCCAGCAGCTTCAATAGCGGTCTTGGCACAGATACGCAGTATTTT,CASSFNSGLGTDTQYF
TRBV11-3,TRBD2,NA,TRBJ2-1,TGTGCCAGCAGCTTAGTTGGGGGACTAGCGGGACACTACAATGAGCAGTTCTTC,CASSLVGGLAGHYNEQFF